The subject of this entry is one T cell receptor beta chain. Extracted RNA was reverse transcribed into cDNA, the sequencing template. Profiled with immunoSEQ multiplex PCR; TCRdb holds only in-frame clones, not every one. This sample carries about 190,000 clones, approximately 60% of them seen once, and the ten largest clones take about 0.65%. The sample belongs to a study of CD8+ T cells in alopecia areata. Treatment denoted: oral pan-JAK inhibitor, 5-10 mg twice daily. Trimming stripped 1 base from V and 1 base from J, with 17 bases between. Germline CDR1 is LGHNA and CDR2 is YNFKEQ. The CDR3 sequence is 17 residues long.

The receptor was derived from a human donor with alopecia areata. The rearrangement joins TRBV4-2 to TRBJ2-7; unclear D gene. Sequenced here: CD4+ T cells sorted from blood, sampled at week 4, from a patient treated with tofacitinib. As DNA, the CDR3 is TGTGCCAGCAGCCAAGGTTCGACGAGAGTCCTTTCCTACGAGCAGTACTTC. It is translated as CASSQGSTRVLSYEQYF.